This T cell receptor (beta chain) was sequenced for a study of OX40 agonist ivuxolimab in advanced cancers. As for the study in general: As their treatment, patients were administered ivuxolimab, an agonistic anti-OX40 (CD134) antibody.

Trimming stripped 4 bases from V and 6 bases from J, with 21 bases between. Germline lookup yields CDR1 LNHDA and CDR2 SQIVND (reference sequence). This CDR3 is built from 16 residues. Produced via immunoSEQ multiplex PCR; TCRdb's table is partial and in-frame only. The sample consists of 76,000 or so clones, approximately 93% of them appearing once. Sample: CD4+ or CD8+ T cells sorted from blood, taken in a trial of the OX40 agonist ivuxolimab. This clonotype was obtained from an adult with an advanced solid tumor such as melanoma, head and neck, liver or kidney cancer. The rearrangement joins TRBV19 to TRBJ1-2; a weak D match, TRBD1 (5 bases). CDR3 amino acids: CASSSRDRYWVDGYTF. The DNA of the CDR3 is TGTGCCAGTAGTAGCCGGGACCGCTACTGGGTGGATGGCTACACCTTC.